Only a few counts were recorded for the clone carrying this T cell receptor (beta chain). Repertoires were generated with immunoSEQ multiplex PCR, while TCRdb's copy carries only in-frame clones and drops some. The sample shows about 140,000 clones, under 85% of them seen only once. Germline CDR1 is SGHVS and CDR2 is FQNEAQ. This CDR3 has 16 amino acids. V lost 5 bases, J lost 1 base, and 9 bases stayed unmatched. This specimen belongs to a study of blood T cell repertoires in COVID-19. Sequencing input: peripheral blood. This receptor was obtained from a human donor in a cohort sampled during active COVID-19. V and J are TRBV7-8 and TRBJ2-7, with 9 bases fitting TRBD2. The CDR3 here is CASSLWAAGGSYEQYF. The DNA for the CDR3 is TGTGCCAGCAGCCTTTGGGCGGCGGGAGGGTCCTACGAGCAGTACTTC.